This T cell receptor (beta chain) was sequenced for a study of cytomegalovirus exposure and HLA in healthy donors. Study-level information: A previous analysis identified 95 million to 130 million unique TCR beta sequences derived from some 170 million T cells.

For this clone: Its specificity is unknown.

Study-level findings and limits: Three CMV-associated chains were confirmed in vitro to be specific for CMV antigens. Some V segments (TRBV6-2 and TRBV6-3 among them) were excluded as indistinguishable.

The study ran its PCR with 60 Vbeta and 13 Jbeta primers. Repertoires were generated with immunoSEQ multiplex PCR, while TCRdb's copy carries only in-frame clones and drops some. The sample carries about 110,000 clones, approximately 69% recorded once. CDR1 MNHEY and CDR2 SMNVEV come from the germline V gene (reference sequence). The CDR3 has 16 amino acids. V shed 1 base, J shed 2 bases, and the junction held 3 bases outside the gene matches. The TCR originated in a woman in her 40s in good health and CMV-seropositive. The source material was PBMCs. The chain has TRBV27 and TRBJ2-7; 12 bases map to TRBD2. CDR3: CASSLFPSGRAYEQYF. As DNA, the CDR3 is TGTGCCAGCAGTTTATTCCCTAGCGGGAGGGCCTACGAGCAGTACTTC.